These T cell receptor beta chains were read from a single sample in a study of blood T cell repertoires in COVID-19. Generated by immunoSEQ multiplex PCR, the TCRdb table keeps only in-frame clones and is missing some. The sample has under 55,000 clones; 90% are singletons. The source material was peripheral blood. The receptors come from a human donor in a cohort sampled during active COVID-19. Both conserved end residues are part of each CDR3. The D gene is left open where the match is weak. Where a row states a size, it is once, few, many or the class of an expanded clone; other rows omit it.

v_gene: TRBV2
abundance: .
d_gene: TRBD2
j_gene: TRBJ2-7
CDR3aa: CASSAQPGLAGGLYEQYF
CDR3nt: TGTGCCAGCAGCGCACAACCGGGACTAGCGGGAGGCCTCTACGAGCAGTACTTC

v_gene: TRBV15
abundance: .
d_gene: .
j_gene: TRBJ2-7
CDR3aa: CATSRNQAPINYEQYF
CDR3nt: TGTGCCACCAGCAGAAACCAAGCACCCATAAACTACGAGCAGTACTTC

v_gene: TRBV7-8
abundance: once
d_gene: TRBD1
j_gene: TRBJ1-2
CDR3aa: CASSSGQVNGYTF
CDR3nt: TGTGCCAGCAGCTCGGGACAGGTTAACGGCTACACCTTC

v_gene: TRBV4-2
abundance: few
d_gene: .
j_gene: TRBJ1-3
CDR3aa: CASSQESGSGNTIYF
CDR3nt: TGTGCCAGCAGCCAAGAATCAGGGTCTGGAAACACCATATATTTT

v_gene: TRBV4-1
abundance: .
d_gene: TRBD1
j_gene: TRBJ1-5
CDR3aa: CASSQDRAPQPQHF
CDR3nt: TGCGCCAGCAGCCAGGACAGGGCCCCTCAGCCCCAGCATTTT

v_gene: TRBV27
abundance: .
d_gene: TRBD1
j_gene: TRBJ2-7
CDR3aa: CASMGQGYHEQYF
CDR3nt: TGTGCCAGCATGGGACAGGGTTACCACGAGCAGTACTTC

v_gene: TRBV5-6
abundance: .
d_gene: .
j_gene: TRBJ1-5
CDR3aa: CASSYDRRQPQHF
CDR3nt: TGTGCCAGCAGTTACGACAGGCGTCAGCCCCAGCATTTT

v_gene: TRBV19
abundance: .
d_gene: TRBD2
j_gene: TRBJ2-1
CDR3aa: CASSKRPGLADYNEQFF
CDR3nt: TGTGCCAGTAGTAAAAGGCCGGGACTAGCGGATTACAATGAGCAGTTCTTC

v_gene: TRBV5-4
abundance: once
d_gene: .
j_gene: TRBJ1-1
CDR3aa: CASSPGEGGTEAFF
CDR3nt: TGTGCCAGCAGCCCCGGTGAGGGCGGGACTGAAGCTTTCTTT

v_gene: TRBV20-1
abundance: .
d_gene: .
j_gene: TRBJ1-4
CDR3aa: CSARSEKLFF
CDR3nt: TGCAGTGCTAGGAGTGAAAAACTGTTTTTT

v_gene: TRBV5-1
abundance: .
d_gene: .
j_gene: TRBJ2-5
CDR3aa: CASSLSVTVQETQYF
CDR3nt: TGCGCCAGCAGCTTGTCAGTTACAGTCCAAGAGACCCAGTACTTC

v_gene: TRBV11-3
abundance: .
d_gene: TRBD2
j_gene: TRBJ2-5
CDR3aa: CASSLGAREGEETQYF
CDR3nt: TGTGCCAGCAGCTTAGGCGCCAGGGAGGGCGAAGAGACCCAGTACTTC

v_gene: TRBV10-2
abundance: once
d_gene: .
j_gene: TRBJ2-3
CDR3aa: CASSDDNTDTQYF
CDR3nt: TGCGCCAGCAGTGACGACAACACAGATACGCAGTATTTT

v_gene: TRBV6-5
abundance: .
d_gene: .
j_gene: TRBJ2-7
CDR3aa: CASSYGPNLVEQYF
CDR3nt: TGTGCCAGCAGTTACGGGCCCAATCTTGTCGAGCAGTACTTC

v_gene: TRBV19
abundance: .
d_gene: .
j_gene: TRBJ1-1
CDR3aa: CASRRTGGDTEAFF
CDR3nt: TGTGCCAGTAGAAGGACCGGAGGGGACACTGAAGCTTTCTTT

v_gene: TRBV19
abundance: .
d_gene: .
j_gene: TRBJ1-1
CDR3aa: CASSIGAGRDPEAFF
CDR3nt: TGTGCCAGTAGTATCGGGGCAGGGCGGGATCCTGAAGCTTTCTTT

v_gene: TRBV4-1
abundance: .
d_gene: TRBD2
j_gene: TRBJ2-1
CDR3aa: CASSQVLLAGGPVEQFF
CDR3nt: TGCGCCAGCAGCCAAGTCCTTCTAGCGGGAGGGCCGGTTGAGCAGTTCTTC

v_gene: TRBV27
abundance: .
d_gene: .
j_gene: TRBJ1-5
CDR3aa: CASSLGDSSNQPQHF
CDR3nt: TGTGCCAGCAGTTTAGGGGACTCAAGCAATCAGCCCCAGCATTTT

v_gene: TRBV28
abundance: .
d_gene: .
j_gene: TRBJ2-7
CDR3aa: CASVGAADATYEQYF
CDR3nt: TGTGCCAGCGTTGGGGCAGCCGACGCCACCTACGAGCAGTACTTC

v_gene: TRBV7-3
abundance: .
d_gene: .
j_gene: TRBJ2-7
CDR3aa: CASSFGQNNEQYF
CDR3nt: TGTGCCAGCAGCTTCGGACAGAACAACGAGCAGTACTTC

v_gene: TRBV28
abundance: .
d_gene: TRBD2
j_gene: TRBJ2-7
CDR3aa: CASSFSGREHEQYF
CDR3nt: TGTGCCAGCAGTTTTAGCGGGAGGGAGCACGAGCAGTACTTC

v_gene: TRBV11-3
abundance: .
d_gene: .
j_gene: TRBJ1-1
CDR3aa: CASSLALVSTTEAFF
CDR3nt: TGTGCCAGCAGCTTAGCCCTAGTCTCGACGACTGAAGCTTTCTTT

v_gene: TRBV5-1
abundance: few
d_gene: TRBD1
j_gene: TRBJ1-5
CDR3aa: CASSEGQGSQPQHF
CDR3nt: TGCGCCAGCAGCGAGGGACAGGGGAGTCAGCCCCAGCATTTT

v_gene: TRBV19
abundance: .
d_gene: .
j_gene: TRBJ1-1
CDR3aa: CASSGRGRGSEAFF
CDR3nt: TGTGCCAGTTCGGGGCGGGGGCGCGGATCTGAAGCTTTCTTT

v_gene: TRBV28
abundance: .
d_gene: .
j_gene: TRBJ1-1
CDR3aa: CASSSQSGRGTEAFF
CDR3nt: TGTGCCAGCAGTTCCCAATCAGGGAGGGGAACTGAAGCTTTCTTT

v_gene: TRBV28
abundance: .
d_gene: .
j_gene: TRBJ1-6
CDR3aa: CASSSSGRGNSPLHF
CDR3nt: TGTGCCAGCAGTTCCTCCGGCAGGGGAAATTCACCCCTCCACTTT

v_gene: TRBV6-5
abundance: .
d_gene: .
j_gene: TRBJ1-1
CDR3aa: CASTYVGNTEAFF
CDR3nt: TGTGCCAGCACCTATGTTGGGAACACTGAAGCTTTCTTT

v_gene: TRBV9
abundance: once
d_gene: .
j_gene: TRBJ1-6
CDR3aa: CASSVGLSLGSPLHF
CDR3nt: TGTGCCAGCAGCGTAGGACTCTCCCTGGGTTCACCCCTCCACTTT

v_gene: TRBV6-1
abundance: .
d_gene: TRBD1
j_gene: TRBJ2-5
CDR3aa: CASSDLTGGEHF
CDR3nt: TGTGCCAGCAGTGATTTGACAGGGGGCGAACACTTC

v_gene: TRBV27
abundance: .
d_gene: TRBD1
j_gene: TRBJ2-7
CDR3aa: CASSKRQGWTLYEQYF
CDR3nt: TGTGCCAGCAGTAAGCGACAGGGGTGGACCCTCTACGAGCAGTACTTC

v_gene: TRBV30
abundance: .
d_gene: TRBD2
j_gene: TRBJ2-6
CDR3aa: CAWSLRLAGHSGANVLTF
CDR3nt: TGTGCCTGGAGTTTAAGACTAGCGGGGCACTCTGGGGCCAACGTCCTGACTTTC

v_gene: TRBV3-1/TRBV3-2
abundance: .
d_gene: .
j_gene: TRBJ1-2
CDR3aa: CASSQEWAGISGYTF
CDR3nt: TGTGCCAGCAGCCAAGAATGGGCCGGCATAAGCGGCTACACCTTC

v_gene: TRBV5-1
abundance: .
d_gene: TRBD1
j_gene: TRBJ2-2
CDR3aa: CASSSRTGGTGELFF
CDR3nt: TGCGCCAGCAGCTCCCGGACAGGGGGGACCGGGGAGCTGTTTTTT

v_gene: TRBV4-1
abundance: .
d_gene: .
j_gene: TRBJ2-6
CDR3aa: CASSQTRALSGANVLTF
CDR3nt: TGCGCCAGCAGCCAAACCAGGGCCCTCTCTGGGGCCAACGTCCTGACTTTC

v_gene: TRBV19
abundance: once
d_gene: .
j_gene: TRBJ2-7
CDR3aa: CASSISGWYEQYF
CDR3nt: TGTGCCAGTAGTATCTCGGGGTGGTACGAGCAGTACTTC

v_gene: TRBV6-1
abundance: .
d_gene: .
j_gene: TRBJ2-3
CDR3aa: CASSVKPGLGSFGTQYF
CDR3nt: TGTGCCAGCAGTGTAAAGCCGGGACTGGGATCTTTTGGTACGCAGTATTTT

v_gene: TRBV2
abundance: .
d_gene: .
j_gene: TRBJ2-5
CDR3aa: CASNEQAGKTQYF
CDR3nt: TGTGCCAGCAACGAGCAGGCGGGAAAGACCCAGTACTTC

v_gene: TRBV3-1/TRBV3-2
abundance: .
d_gene: .
j_gene: TRBJ1-1
CDR3aa: CASSLGLNTEAFF
CDR3nt: TGTGCCAGCAGCCTGGGCCTGAACACTGAAGCTTTCTTT

v_gene: TRBV29-1
abundance: .
d_gene: TRBD1
j_gene: TRBJ1-2
CDR3aa: CSADRERYGYTF
CDR3nt: TGCAGCGCGGACAGGGAGAGATATGGCTACACCTTC

v_gene: TRBV6-6
abundance: .
d_gene: .
j_gene: TRBJ2-7
CDR3aa: CASSSSRGEQYF
CDR3nt: TGTGCCAGCAGTTCCAGTCGGGGCGAGCAGTACTTC

v_gene: TRBV6-5
abundance: .
d_gene: .
j_gene: TRBJ2-1
CDR3aa: CASSPLREGKQFF
CDR3nt: TGTGCCAGCAGTCCACTTCGTGAGGGAAAGCAGTTCTTC

v_gene: TRBV11-2
abundance: .
d_gene: .
j_gene: TRBJ2-5
CDR3aa: CASSPGEAQETQYF
CDR3nt: TGTGCCAGCAGCCCGGGGGAGGCCCAAGAGACCCAGTACTTC

v_gene: TRBV28
abundance: .
d_gene: .
j_gene: TRBJ2-3
CDR3aa: CASRGAATDTQYF
CDR3nt: TGTGCCAGCCGGGGAGCGGCCACAGATACGCAGTATTTT

v_gene: TRBV2
abundance: once
d_gene: TRBD1
j_gene: TRBJ2-6
CDR3aa: CASSPDRAGANVLTF
CDR3nt: TGTGCCAGCAGCCCTGACAGGGCTGGGGCCAACGTCCTGACTTTC

v_gene: TRBV2
abundance: .
d_gene: TRBD1
j_gene: TRBJ1-1
CDR3aa: CASTGQGLNTEAFF
CDR3nt: TGTGCCAGCACTGGACAGGGGCTGAACACTGAAGCTTTCTTT

v_gene: TRBV24-1
abundance: .
d_gene: TRBD2
j_gene: TRBJ2-1
CDR3aa: CATSDAGGDIGYNEQFF
CDR3nt: TGTGCCACCAGTGATGCGGGAGGGGATATCGGCTACAATGAGCAGTTCTTC

v_gene: TRBV5-1
abundance: .
d_gene: .
j_gene: TRBJ1-1
CDR3aa: CASSFSGTSTEAFF
CDR3nt: TGCGCCAGCAGCTTTAGCGGTACTTCCACTGAAGCTTTCTTT

v_gene: TRBV6-5
abundance: .
d_gene: .
j_gene: TRBJ1-2
CDR3aa: CASRQGSYGYTF
CDR3nt: TGTGCCAGCAGACAGGGTTCCTATGGCTACACCTTC

v_gene: TRBV5-4
abundance: .
d_gene: .
j_gene: TRBJ1-2
CDR3aa: CASSLGGGRISSYTF
CDR3nt: TGTGCCAGCAGCTTGGGCGGGGGGCGCATCTCTAGCTACACCTTC

v_gene: TRBV5-1
abundance: .
d_gene: .
j_gene: TRBJ2-2
CDR3aa: CASSSQGYSNTGELFF
CDR3nt: TGCGCCAGCAGCTCTCAGGGCTATTCGAACACCGGGGAGCTGTTTTTT

v_gene: TRBV19
abundance: .
d_gene: .
j_gene: TRBJ2-1
CDR3aa: CASSITSFGNEQFF
CDR3nt: TGTGCCAGTAGTATAACCTCCTTCGGGAATGAGCAGTTCTTC

v_gene: TRBV27
abundance: once
d_gene: .
j_gene: TRBJ1-3
CDR3aa: CASRSAGNTIYF
CDR3nt: TGTGCCAGCAGGAGCGCTGGAAACACCATATATTTT

v_gene: TRBV5-6
abundance: .
d_gene: TRBD1
j_gene: TRBJ1-5
CDR3aa: CASSLWGGGTGFGQPQHF
CDR3nt: TGTGCCAGCAGCTTGTGGGGCGGCGGGACAGGGTTCGGTCAGCCCCAGCATTTT

v_gene: TRBV11-2
abundance: few
d_gene: .
j_gene: TRBJ2-7
CDR3aa: CASRKLNSYEQYF
CDR3nt: TGTGCCAGCAGGAAACTTAACAGCTACGAGCAGTACTTC

v_gene: TRBV11-2
abundance: once
d_gene: .
j_gene: TRBJ1-5
CDR3aa: CASSLGPTDGQPQHF
CDR3nt: TGTGCCAGCAGCTTAGGTCCCACAGACGGTCAGCCCCAGCATTTT

v_gene: TRBV3-1/TRBV3-2
abundance: .
d_gene: .
j_gene: TRBJ1-3
CDR3aa: CASSQERGDTIYF
CDR3nt: TGTGCCAGCAGCCAAGAACGGGGGGACACCATATATTTT

v_gene: TRBV3-1/TRBV3-2
abundance: .
d_gene: .
j_gene: TRBJ2-5
CDR3aa: CASSSGLQETQYF
CDR3nt: TGTGCCAGCTCGAGCGGACTCCAAGAGACCCAGTACTTC